This TCR beta chain was sequenced for a study of identical twins. This clonotype was detected many times. The target antigen is unknown. TCRdb itself ran the 5' RACE reads through MiXCR, one entry per CDR3 protein. The sample holds around 250,000 distinct CDR3 sequences; 6.5% are singletons and the top ten take roughly 14%. General observations from the study: The study reached conclusions through statistical analysis that was cross-sectional, not following the same donors.

This sample also belongs to another study, concerning T cells expressing NK-cell markers. That paper states: Repertoire data for TCR beta were derived from sorted T cells (CD3+CD56+NKG2C+, CD3+CD56+NKG2C- and CD3+CD56-NKG2C+). NKG2C+ dominant clonotypes from 6 or 7 donors made up about 1.0-8% of CD8+ T cells.

The clonotype originates from a young woman in good health. Sample: CD8+ T cells sorted from blood.

The CDR3 DNA follows: TGCGCCAGCAGCTTTCATACTAGCGGAACCTACGAGCAGTACTTC. Translation gives CASSFHTSGTYEQYF. The chain links TRBV5-1 to TRBJ2-7; 8 bases fit TRBD2. This CDR3 spans 15 amino acids. V trimming: 2 bases; J trimming: 2 bases; junction bases outside the gene matches: 6. CDR1 is SGHRS, CDR2 YFSETQ, per germline.